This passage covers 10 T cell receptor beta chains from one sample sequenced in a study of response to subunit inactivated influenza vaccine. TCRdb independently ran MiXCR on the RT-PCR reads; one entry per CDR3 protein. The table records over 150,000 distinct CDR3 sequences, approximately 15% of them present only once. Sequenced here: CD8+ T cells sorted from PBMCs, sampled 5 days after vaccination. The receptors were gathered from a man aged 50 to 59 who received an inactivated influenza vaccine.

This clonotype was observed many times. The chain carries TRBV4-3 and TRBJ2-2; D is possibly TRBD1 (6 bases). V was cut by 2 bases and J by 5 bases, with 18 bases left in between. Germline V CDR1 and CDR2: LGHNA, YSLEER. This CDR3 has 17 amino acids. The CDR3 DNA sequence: TGCGCCAGCAGCCAATTATACAGGGTTGATCAGACCGGGGAGCTGTTTTTT. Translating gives CASSQLYRVDQTGELFF.

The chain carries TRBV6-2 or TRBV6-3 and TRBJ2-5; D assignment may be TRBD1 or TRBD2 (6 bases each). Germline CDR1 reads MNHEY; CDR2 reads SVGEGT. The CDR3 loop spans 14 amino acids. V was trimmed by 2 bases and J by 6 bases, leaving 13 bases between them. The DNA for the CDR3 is TGTGCCAGCAGTTACGGGGGGCGCGGACAGACCCAGTACTTC. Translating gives CASSYGGRGQTQYF.

CDR3 protein: CASSDPTRTDTQYF. The CDR3 region has the DNA TGTGCCAGCAGTGACCCAACCCGGACAGATACGCAGTATTTT. This chain links TRBV6-2 or TRBV6-3 with TRBJ2-3; D is unresolved. CDR1 MNHEY and CDR2 SVGEGT come from the germline V gene. The CDR3 sequence is 14 residues long. With 5 bases removed from V and 3 bases from J, the gap between germline ends came to 12 bases.

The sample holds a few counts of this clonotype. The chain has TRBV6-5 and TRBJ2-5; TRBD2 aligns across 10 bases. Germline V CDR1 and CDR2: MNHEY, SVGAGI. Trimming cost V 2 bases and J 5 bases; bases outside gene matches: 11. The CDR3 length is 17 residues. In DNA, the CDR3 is TGTGCCAGCAGTTACCGGCCCCTAGCGGGAGTGACGGAGACCCAGTACTTC. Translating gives CASSYRPLAGVTETQYF.

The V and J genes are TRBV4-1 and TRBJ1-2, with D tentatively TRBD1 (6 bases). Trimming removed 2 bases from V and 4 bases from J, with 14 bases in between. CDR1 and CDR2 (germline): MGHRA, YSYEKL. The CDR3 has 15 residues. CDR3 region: CASSQTGIGGYGYTF. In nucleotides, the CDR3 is TGCGCCAGCAGCCAAACAGGGATAGGGGGCTATGGCTACACCTTC.

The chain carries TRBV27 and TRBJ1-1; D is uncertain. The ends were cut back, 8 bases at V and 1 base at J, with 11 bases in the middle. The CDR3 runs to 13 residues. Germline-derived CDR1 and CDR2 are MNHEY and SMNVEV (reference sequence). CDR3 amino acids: CASLRMGNTEAFF. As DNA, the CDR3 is TGTGCCAGCCTCCGCATGGGGAACACTGAAGCTTTCTTT.

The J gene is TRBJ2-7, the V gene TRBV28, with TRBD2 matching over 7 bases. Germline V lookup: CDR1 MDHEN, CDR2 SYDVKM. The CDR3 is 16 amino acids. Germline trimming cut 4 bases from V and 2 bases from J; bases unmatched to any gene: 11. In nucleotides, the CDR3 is TGTGCCAGCAGTTCCCCCCTTGGGGGGGACCCCTACGAGCAGTACTTC. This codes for CASSSPLGGDPYEQYF.

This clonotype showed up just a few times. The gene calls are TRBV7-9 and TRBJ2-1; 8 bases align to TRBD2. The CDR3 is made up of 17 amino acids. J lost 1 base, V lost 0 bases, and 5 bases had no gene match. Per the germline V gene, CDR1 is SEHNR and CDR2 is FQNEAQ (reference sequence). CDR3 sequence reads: CASSLAGTRASYNEQFF. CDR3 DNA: TGTGCCAGCAGCTTAGCCGGGACTAGGGCTTCCTACAATGAGCAGTTCTTC.

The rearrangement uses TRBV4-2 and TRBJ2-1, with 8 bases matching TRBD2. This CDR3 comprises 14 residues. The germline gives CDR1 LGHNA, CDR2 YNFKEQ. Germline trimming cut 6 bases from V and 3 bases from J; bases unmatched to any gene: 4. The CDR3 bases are TGTGCCAGCAGGAGACTAGCGTACTACAATGAGCAGTTCTTC. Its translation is CASRRLAYYNEQFF.

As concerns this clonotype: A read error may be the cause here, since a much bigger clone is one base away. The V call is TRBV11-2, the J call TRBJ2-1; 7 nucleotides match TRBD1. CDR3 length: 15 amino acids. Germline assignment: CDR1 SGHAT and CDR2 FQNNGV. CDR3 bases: TGTGCCAGCAGTAAACCGGGACAGAGATACAATGGGCAGTTCTTC. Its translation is CASSKPGQRYNGQFF.